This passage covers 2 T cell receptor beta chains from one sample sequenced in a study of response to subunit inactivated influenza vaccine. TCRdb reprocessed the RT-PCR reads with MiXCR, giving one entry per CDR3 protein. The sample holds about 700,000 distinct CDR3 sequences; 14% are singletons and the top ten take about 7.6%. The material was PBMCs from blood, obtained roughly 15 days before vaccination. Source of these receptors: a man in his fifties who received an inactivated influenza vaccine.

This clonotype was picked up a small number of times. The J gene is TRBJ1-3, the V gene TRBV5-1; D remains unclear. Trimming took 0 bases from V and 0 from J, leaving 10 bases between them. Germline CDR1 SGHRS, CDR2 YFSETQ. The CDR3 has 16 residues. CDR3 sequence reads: CASSLAGGNSGNTIYF. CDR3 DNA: TGCGCCAGCAGCTTGGCCGGCGGAAACTCTGGAAACACCATATATTTT.

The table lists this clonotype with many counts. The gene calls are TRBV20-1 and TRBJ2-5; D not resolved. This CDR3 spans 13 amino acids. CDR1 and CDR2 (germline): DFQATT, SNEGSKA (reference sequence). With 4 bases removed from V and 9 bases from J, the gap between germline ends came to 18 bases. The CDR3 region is CSAKSNPGVAQYF. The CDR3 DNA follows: TGCAGTGCTAAGTCTAACCCCGGTGTAGCCCAGTACTTC.